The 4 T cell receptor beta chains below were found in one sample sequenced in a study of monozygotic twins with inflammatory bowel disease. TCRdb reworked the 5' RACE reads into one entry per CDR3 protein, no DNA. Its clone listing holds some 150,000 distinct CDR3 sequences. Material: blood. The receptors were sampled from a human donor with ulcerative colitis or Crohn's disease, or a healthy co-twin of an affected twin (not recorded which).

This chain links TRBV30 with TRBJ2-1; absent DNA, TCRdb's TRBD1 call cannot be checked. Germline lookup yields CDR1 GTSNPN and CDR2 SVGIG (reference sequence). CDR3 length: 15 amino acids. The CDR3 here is CAWSPGTGGFNEQFF.

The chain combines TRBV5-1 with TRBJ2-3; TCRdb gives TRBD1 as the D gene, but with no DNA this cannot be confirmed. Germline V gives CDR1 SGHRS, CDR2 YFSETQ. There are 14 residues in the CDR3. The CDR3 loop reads CASKVAMGKDTQYF.

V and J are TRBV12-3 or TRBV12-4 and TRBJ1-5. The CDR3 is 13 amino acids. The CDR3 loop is CASSLSGEGPQHF.

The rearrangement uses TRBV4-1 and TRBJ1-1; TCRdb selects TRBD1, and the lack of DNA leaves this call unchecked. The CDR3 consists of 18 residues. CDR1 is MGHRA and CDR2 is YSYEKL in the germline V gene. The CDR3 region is CASSQDLTGAGVNTEAFF.